Shown below are 27 T cell receptor beta chains from a single sample sequenced in a study of Tregs in tolerant kidney transplant recipients. This table comes from immunoSEQ multiplex PCR, and its TCRdb copy is limited to in-frame clones, with some not included. The sample table includes about 48,000 clones. The sample here was CD4+ T cells from blood, taken before the transplant. These receptors were taken from a human donor who received a combined kidney and bone marrow transplant.

The CDR3 loop reads CASSLTSSTGGNYGYTF. Incomplete CDR3 DNA: TGTGCCAGCAGCTTAACTTCGTCGACAGGGGGGAACTATGGC. The chain recombines TRBV7-3 with TRBJ1-2, with 9 bases identical to TRBD1. Read coverage stops 3 residues before the CDR3 terminus; the germline J gene supplies the remainder. Germline V gene data show CDR1 as SGHTA and CDR2 as FQGTGA. J was trimmed by 2 bases and V by 0 bases; bases with no gene match: 7. The CDR3 contains 17 residues.

About this clone itself: The sequence runs out 3 residues before the end of the CDR3; the remainder is reconstructed from the germline J gene. This sequence joins TRBV5-1 and TRBJ2-3; 10 bases align to TRBD2. Germline CDR1 and CDR2: SGHRS and YFSETQ. The CDR3 totals 16 residues. V gave up 0 bases and J gave up 6 bases; unmatched junction bases: 7. CDR3 amino acids: CASSLVPSGSGDTQYF. The sequenced part of the CDR3 DNA is TGCGCCAGCAGCTTGGTTCCTAGCGGGAGTGGGGATACG.

A word on this clone: Read data end 3 residues before the CDR3 end; the end is taken from the germline J gene. The V call is TRBV7-6, the J call TRBJ1-1; D remains unclear. In germline, CDR1 is SGHVS, CDR2 FNYEAQ. V lost 6 bases, J lost 0 bases, and 8 bases lay in between. There are 13 residues in the CDR3. CDR3 amino acids: CASSSRLNTEAFF. The part of the CDR3 DNA that was read is TGTGCCAGCAGTTCCAGATTGAACACTGAA.

A word on this clone: The read stops 3 residues short of the end of the CDR3; the missing end is completed from the germline J gene. This chain connects TRBV19 to TRBJ2-5; TRBD1 might be the D (6 bases). Germline values: CDR1 LNHDA, CDR2 SQIVND (reference sequence). This CDR3 is built from 15 residues. Trimming removed 6 bases at V and 1 base at J, with 15 bases between. Partial CDR3 DNA: TGTGCCAGTAGCCCACAGGGACGGGGCCAAGAGACC. It specifies CASSPQGRGQET. The full-length CDR3 reads as CASSPQGRGQETQYF.

Comment on this clone: The CDR3 is cut off 3 residues early in the read; its end comes from the germline J gene. J is TRBJ2-7 and V is TRBV7-9; D is uncertain. This CDR3 spans 14 amino acids. Looked up from germline, CDR1 is SEHNR and CDR2 is FQNEAQ (reference sequence). Trimming shortened V by 5 bases and J by 6 bases, and 17 bases separated the two germline ends. The CDR3 loop is CASSPPLLESEQYF. The part of the CDR3 DNA that was read is TGTGCCAGCAGCCCACCCCTATTAGAGAGCGAG.

CDR3 loop: CASSASGLEQYF. CDR3 DNA, as far as it was read: TGCGCCAGCAGTGCTAGCGGACTCGAG. The chain carries TRBV10-2 and TRBJ2-7; the match to TRBD2 covers 7 bases. The sequence runs out 3 residues before the end of the CDR3; the remainder is reconstructed from the germline J gene. The CDR3 contains 12 residues. Germline V lookup: CDR1 WSHSY, CDR2 SAAADI. J gave up 6 bases and V 4 bases, and 3 bases lay outside the gene matches.

Of note for this clone: Coverage ceases 3 residues before the CDR3 finishes, and the germline J gene fills in the end. The chain links TRBV20-1 to TRBJ2-7; 11 nucleotides agree with TRBD2. Germline CDR1 is DFQATT and CDR2 is SNEGSKA (reference sequence). V trimming: 3 bases; J trimming: 3 bases; junction bases outside the gene matches: 4. This CDR3 is 14 amino acids long. Here the CDR3 reads CSARATSGSYEQYF. The covered CDR3 bases are TGCAGTGCTAGGGCCACTAGCGGGAGCTACGAG.

Concerning this clone: The read ends 3 residues shy of where the CDR3 ends; the end is completed using the germline J gene. V usage is TRBV7-9 and J usage is TRBJ1-2; unclear D gene. From germline, CDR1 is SEHNR and CDR2 FQNEAQ (reference sequence). The CDR3 has 12 amino acids. Trimming pared 5 bases from V and 6 bases from J, leaving 10 bases between. CDR3 residues: CASSPREDGYTF. CDR3 DNA (partial): TGTGCCAGCAGCCCGAGAGAGGATGGC.

Note on this clone: The CDR3 end lies 3 residues beyond the end of the read and is filled in from the germline J gene. V and J are TRBV7-9 and TRBJ2-6; D unclear. The germline gives CDR1 SEHNR, CDR2 FQNEAQ (reference sequence). Trimming cost V 2 bases and J 2 bases, with 7 bases left between them. The CDR3 runs to 15 residues. The CDR3 region is CASSLQVTGANVLTF. CDR3 DNA, as far as it was read: TGTGCCAGCAGCTTACAGGTGACTGGGGCCAACGTC.

About this clone itself: Coverage ceases 3 residues before the CDR3 finishes, and the germline J gene fills in the end. V is TRBV18 and J is TRBJ2-7; D remains unclear. The CDR3 is 12 amino acids. Germline V CDR1 and CDR2: KGHSH, LQKENI. V lost 3 bases to trimming and J lost 4 bases, with 7 bases between them. CDR3 residues: CASSPVGYEQYF. CDR3 bases read: TGTGCCAGCTCACCTGTCGGTTACGAG. Using reference TRBV18 and TRBJ2-7 for the parts outside the CDR3, the full variable domain is NAGVMQNPRHLVRRRGQEARLRCSPMKGHSHVYWYRQLPEEGLKFMVYLQKENIIDESGMPKERFSAEFPKEGPSILRIQQVVRGDSAAYFCASSPVGYEQYFGPGTRLTVT.

Of note for this clone: The CDR3 end is not reached by the read, which stops 3 residues before it; the germline J gene fills it in. V gene TRBV5-1 combines with J gene TRBJ2-3, with a tentative D call TRBD2 (5 bases). The CDR3 loop spans 15 amino acids. The germline V gene encodes CDR1 SGHRS and CDR2 YFSETQ. Trimming left V 1 base short and J 4 bases short, with 13 bases between. CDR3: CASSLTGVLSDTQYF. The CDR3 bases that were read are TGCGCCAGCAGCTTGACCGGGGTACTATCAGATACG.

With regard to this clone: With the read ending 3 residues before the CDR3 end, the germline J gene is used to fill in that end. The chain is built from TRBV2 and TRBJ1-2; D unclear. The CDR3 contains 12 residues. The germline CDR1 and CDR2 sequences are SNHLY and FYNNEI. The CDR3 bases that were read are TGTGCCAGCAGTGTTTCCCGAGGGGGC. Amino acid sequence: CASSVSRGG. The complete CDR3 sequence is CASSVSRGGYTF.

Incomplete CDR3 DNA: TGCGCCAGCAGCAGGACGGGGACAGGGTCGGGTGAAAAA. Its protein is CASSRTGTGSGEK. The entire CDR3 reads CASSRTGTGSGEKLFF. The chain has TRBV5-1 and TRBJ1-4; TRBD1 matches 9 bases. The CDR3 end is not reached by the read, which stops 3 residues before it; the germline J gene fills it in. V lost 4 bases to trimming and J lost 7 bases; unmatched junction nucleotides: 11. The length of the CDR3 is 16 residues. The V gene's germline CDR1 is SGHRS and CDR2 YFSETQ.

In the case of this clone: The CDR3 end lies 3 residues beyond the end of the read and is filled in from the germline J gene. V is TRBV19 and J is TRBJ2-1; 9 bases align to TRBD2. V dropped 5 bases and J dropped 4; count of bases not matched to a gene: 6. The CDR3 covers 15 residues. Germline values: CDR1 LNHDA, CDR2 SQIVND (reference sequence). This CDR3 reads CASSATSGTYNEQFF. Partial CDR3 DNA: TGTGCCAGTAGTGCGACTAGCGGAACTTACAATGAG. Variable domain in full (rest from reference TRBV19 and TRBJ2-1): DGGITQSPKYLFRKEGQNVTLSCEQNLNHDAMYWYRQDPGQGLRLIYYSQIVNDFQKGDIAEGYSVSREKKESFPLTVTSAQKNPTAFYLCASSATSGTYNEQFFGPGTRLTVL.

A remark on this clone: The read stops 3 residues short of the end of the CDR3; the missing end is completed from the germline J gene. The chain uses TRBV7-2 and TRBJ1-1, with unresolved D. The CDR3 runs 12 residues. CDR1 SGHTA and CDR2 FQGNSA come from the germline V gene. The ends were cut back, 3 bases at V and 5 bases at J, with 7 bases in the middle. The chain's CDR3 is CASSFTRTEAFF. The DNA read from the CDR3 is TGTGCCAGCAGCTTTACTAGGACTGAA.

As regards this clone: The read halts 3 residues ahead of the CDR3 end, with the missing end drawn from the germline J gene. The chain links TRBV6-4 to TRBJ2-1; D ambiguous. V shed 8 bases and J shed 2 bases, with 10 bases lying between them. Germline V gives CDR1 MRHNA, CDR2 SNTAGT. This CDR3 spans 13 amino acids. Partial CDR3 DNA: TGTGCCAGCGCTCCGGGTCCCTACAATGAG. Its translation: CASAPGPYNE. The whole CDR3 reads CASAPGPYNEQFF.

Concerning this clone: The read comes to an end 3 residues before the CDR3 does, leaving the germline J gene to fill in the end. This rearrangement joins TRBV20-1 to TRBJ2-5, with D possibly matching TRBD1 (5 bases). Germline assignment: CDR1 DFQATT and CDR2 SNEGSKA (reference sequence). The V end was cut by 6 bases, the J end by 5 bases, with 13 bases between. The CDR3 contains 12 residues. CDR3 amino acids: CSAQGSHETQYF. The sequenced CDR3 bases are TGCAGTGCGCAGGGTAGTCATGAGACC.

Concerning this clone itself: The read terminates 3 residues ahead of where the CDR3 ends, so the germline J gene completes it. The chain recombines TRBV30 with TRBJ1-1; D is possibly TRBD1 (5 bases). CDR3 size: 12 residues. Germline values: CDR1 GTSNPN, CDR2 SVGIG (reference sequence). CDR3 DNA, as far as it was read: TGTGCCTGGAGTTACTCAGGGAACCAA. It codes for CAWSYSGNQ. The whole CDR3 region reads CAWSYSGNQAFF.

A remark on this clone: The read comes to an end 3 residues before the CDR3 does, leaving the germline J gene to fill in the end. The V gene is TRBV6-2 or TRBV6-3, the J gene TRBJ2-7; D might be TRBD2 (6 bases). The CDR3 has 15 residues. CDR1 is MNHEY, CDR2 SVGEGT, per germline. The V gene lost 1 base and the J gene lost 2 bases, with 12 bases spanning the gap. The CDR3 DNA, read in part, is TGTGCCAGCAGTTACTGGCTAGCGAAAGCCTACGAG. This translates into CASSYWLAKAYE. The CDR3 reads in full as CASSYWLAKAYEQYF.

Remarks on this clone: The read finishes 3 residues shy of the CDR3 end, and the germline J gene is used to complete it. This chain connects TRBV18 to TRBJ2-2; 7 positions agree with TRBD1. Germline CDR1 KGHSH, CDR2 LQKENI. The CDR3 is 14 amino acids. J was trimmed by 6 bases and V by 5 bases; bases with no gene match: 6. This CDR3 is CASSSTGSAGELFF. CDR3 DNA, as far as it was read: TGTGCCAGCTCATCGACAGGGTCGGCCGGGGAG.

Of note for this clone: The read is 3 residues too short to cover the CDR3 end, so that end is filled in from the germline J gene. V usage is TRBV29-1 and J usage is TRBJ2-7, with D possibly being TRBD2 (5 bases). The CDR3 is 11 amino acids. Germline V gene data show CDR1 as SQVTM and CDR2 as ANQGSEA. The V end lost 4 bases, the J end lost 4 bases, and 8 bases lay between the germline ends. The part of the CDR3 DNA that was read is TGCAGCGTTGCCGGGGTATACGAG. It is translated as CSVAGVYE. The entire CDR3 reads CSVAGVYEQYF.

CDR3 region: CASRGTTGNTEAFF. Partial CDR3 DNA: TGTGCCAGCAGGGGTACAACAGGGAACACTGAA. The rearrangement joins TRBV2 to TRBJ1-1; tentative D call: TRBD1 (5 bases). Coverage ceases 3 residues before the CDR3 finishes, and the germline J gene fills in the end. CDR1 is SNHLY and CDR2 is FYNNEI in the germline V gene. The V gene lost 6 bases and the J gene lost 1 base, with 12 bases spanning the gap. The CDR3 sequence is 14 residues long.

Concerning this clone: The read ends 3 residues early relative to the CDR3; the germline J gene fills the gap. The chain links TRBV5-1 to TRBJ2-2; D might be TRBD2 (6 bases). Germline CDR1 is SGHRS and CDR2 is YFSETQ. Trimming stripped 5 bases from V and 2 bases from J, with 16 bases between. The CDR3 is 16 residues long. The covered CDR3 bases are TGCGCCAGCAGAGAGGAGGGGAGGAGTAACACCGGGGAG. Protein: CASREEGRSNTGE. The entire CDR3 protein is CASREEGRSNTGELFF.

In regard to this clone: The read is 3 residues too short to cover the CDR3 end, so that end is filled in from the germline J gene. The chain has TRBV20-1 and TRBJ2-1; 10 bases match TRBD2. After removal of 4 bases from V and 2 bases from J, the junction contained 8 bases not matched to a gene. Germline loops: CDR1 DFQATT, CDR2 SNEGSKA (reference sequence). The CDR3 length is 16 residues. Partial CDR3 DNA: TGCAGTGCTAATTCTCTAGCGGGAGCGACCTACAATGAG. Protein product: CSANSLAGATYNE. In full, the CDR3 reads CSANSLAGATYNEQFF.

Regarding this clone: The read is 3 residues too short to cover the CDR3 end, so that end is filled in from the germline J gene. The chain employs TRBV11-2 and TRBJ1-1, with 7 bases matching TRBD1. CDR3 length equals 14 residues. V lost 5 bases and J lost 4; bases outside the gene matches: 7. Germline lookup yields CDR1 SGHAT and CDR2 FQNNGV. The DNA read from the CDR3 is TGTGCCAGCAGCACGTACAGGGGCGGCACTGAA. Protein product: CASSTYRGGTE. The whole CDR3 reads CASSTYRGGTEAFF. Supplemented by reference TRBV11-2 and TRBJ1-1, the full variable domain reads EAGVAQSPRYKIIEKRQSVAFWCNPISGHATLYWYQQILGQGPKLLIQFQNNGVVDDSQLPKDRFSAERLKGVDSTLKIQPAKLEDSAVYLCASSTYRGGTEAFFGQGTRLTVV.

Partial CDR3 DNA: TGTGCCAGCAGCACCGGACTAAACTCCTACGAG. It codes for CASSTGLNSYE. The complete CDR3 protein is CASSTGLNSYEQYF. The J gene is TRBJ2-7, the V gene TRBV7-2, with D perhaps TRBD2 (6 bases). The read stops 3 residues short of the end of the CDR3; the missing end is completed from the germline J gene. V gave up 5 bases and J gave up 0 bases, with 11 bases separating them. Germline V lookup: CDR1 SGHTA, CDR2 FQGNSA. This CDR3 contains 14 residues.

Details on this clone: The read stops 3 residues short of the end of the CDR3; the missing end is completed from the germline J gene. The genes are TRBV2 and TRBJ1-4; 7 positions agree with TRBD1. The CDR3 totals 14 residues. J gave up 1 base and V 8 bases, and 4 bases lay outside the gene matches. Looked up from germline, CDR1 is SNHLY and CDR2 is FYNNEI. CDR3 sequence reads: CASRRQGTNEKLFF. Partial CDR3 DNA: TGTGCCAGCCGGAGACAGGGAACTAATGAAAAA.